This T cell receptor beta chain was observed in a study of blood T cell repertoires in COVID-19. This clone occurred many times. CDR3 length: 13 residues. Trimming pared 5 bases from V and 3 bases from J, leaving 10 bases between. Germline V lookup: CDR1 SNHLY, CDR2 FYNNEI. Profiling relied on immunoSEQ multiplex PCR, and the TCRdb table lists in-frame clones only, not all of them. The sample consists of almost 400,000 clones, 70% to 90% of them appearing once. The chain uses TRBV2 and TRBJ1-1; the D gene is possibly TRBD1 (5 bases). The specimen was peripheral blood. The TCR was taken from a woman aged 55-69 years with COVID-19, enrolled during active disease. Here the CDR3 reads CASSWGWDTEAFF. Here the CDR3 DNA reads TGTGCCAGCAGTTGGGGCTGGGACACTGAAGCTTTCTTT.